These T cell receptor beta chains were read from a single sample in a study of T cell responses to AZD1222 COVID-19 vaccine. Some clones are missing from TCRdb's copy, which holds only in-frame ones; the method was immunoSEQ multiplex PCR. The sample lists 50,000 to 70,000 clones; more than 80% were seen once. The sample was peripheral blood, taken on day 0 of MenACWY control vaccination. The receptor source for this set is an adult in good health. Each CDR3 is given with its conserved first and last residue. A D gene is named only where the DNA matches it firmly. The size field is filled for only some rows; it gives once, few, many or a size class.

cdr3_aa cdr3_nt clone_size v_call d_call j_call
CASSEFGGTNEKLFF TGTGCCAGCAGTGAATTTGGGGGTACTAATGAAAAACTGTTTTTT - TRBV25-1 - TRBJ1-4
CASSFRDRGTEAFF TGTGCCAGCAGTTTCCGGGACAGGGGCACTGAAGCTTTCTTT few TRBV27 TRBD1 TRBJ1-1
CASSLTTSRSSYNEQFF TGCGCCAGCAGTCTAACGACTAGCCGAAGCTCCTACAATGAGCAGTTCTTC - TRBV4-1 TRBD2 TRBJ2-1
CASKTGGTTEAFF TGTGCCAGCAAGACAGGGGGCACCACTGAAGCTTTCTTT few TRBV6-5 TRBD1 TRBJ1-1
CASSPLIPSTGAYGYTF TGTGCCAGCAGCCCCCTTATCCCTTCGACAGGAGCCTATGGCTACACCTTC - TRBV7-9 - TRBJ1-2
CASEKRWMDYSPLHF TGTGCCAGCGAAAAGAGGTGGATGGATTATTCACCCCTCCACTTT - TRBV2 - TRBJ1-6
CASSSVLNGEKLFF TGTGCCAGCAGTTCAGTACTGAATGGAGAAAAACTGTTTTTT - TRBV6-2/TRBV6-3 - TRBJ1-4
CSGGDSEAFF TGCAGCGGGGGGGACAGTGAAGCTTTCTTT once TRBV29-1 TRBD1 TRBJ1-1
CASSPGTAPNTGELFF TGTGCCAGCAGCCCGGGGACAGCTCCGAACACCGGGGAGCTGTTTTTT - TRBV5-4 TRBD1 TRBJ2-2
CASSANRGQETQYF TGTGCCAGCTCAGCCAACAGGGGTCAAGAGACCCAGTACTTC - TRBV18 TRBD1 TRBJ2-5
CASSYPGLAGSTDTQYF TGTGCCAGCAGTTACCCCGGACTAGCGGGGAGCACAGATACGCAGTATTTT few TRBV6-2/TRBV6-3 TRBD2 TRBJ2-3
CASSLEGAGRLEKLFF TGTGCCAGCAGCTTAGAGGGTGCAGGGAGGTTGGAGAAACTGTTTTTT once TRBV11-2 - TRBJ1-4
CASSSFGAGGNTIYF TGTGCCAGCAGTTCTTTCGGGGCTGGAGGAAACACCATATATTTT - TRBV6-5 - TRBJ1-3
CASSLGLNNSPLHF TGTGCCAGCAGTCTCGGACTCAATAATTCACCCCTCCACTTT - TRBV28 - TRBJ1-6
CSVRGTSGAYEQYF TGCAGCGTCCGTGGGACTAGCGGGGCCTACGAGCAGTACTTC once TRBV29-1 TRBD2 TRBJ2-7
CASSFADPGIVTQYF TGCGCCAGCAGCTTTGCCGACCCCGGTATAGTGACCCAGTACTTC - TRBV5-1 - TRBJ2-5
CAWSVRGTEPLHF TGTGCCTGGAGTGTGAGAGGTACTGAGCCCCTCCACTTT - TRBV30 - TRBJ1-6
CATSESTAANYGYTF TGTGCCACCAGTGAGTCGACAGCCGCTAACTATGGCTACACCTTC - TRBV24-1 - TRBJ1-2
CAWRDRGRETQYF TGTGCCTGGAGGGACAGGGGACGCGAGACCCAGTACTTC - TRBV30 TRBD1 TRBJ2-5
CASKETGLNTEAFF TGTGCCAGCAAGGAGACAGGGTTGAACACTGAAGCTTTCTTT - TRBV6-5 TRBD1 TRBJ1-1
CASRPGGGQPQHF TGTGCCAGCAGACCAGGGGGCGGCCAGCCCCAGCATTTT - TRBV6-5 TRBD1 TRBJ1-5
CASSLDSYGYTF TGCGCCAGCAGCTTGGACAGCTATGGCTACACCTTC - TRBV5-1 - TRBJ1-2
CASSGSYEQYF TGTGCCAGCTCCGGATCCTACGAGCAGTACTTC - TRBV12-3/TRBV12-4 - TRBJ2-7
CASSLVGRAANEKLFF TGTGCCAGCAGCTTAGTAGGCAGGGCAGCTAATGAAAAACTGTTTTTT - TRBV11-3 - TRBJ1-4
CASSYLLNTGELFF TGTGCCAGCAGTTATCTCCTAAACACCGGGGAGCTGTTTTTT - TRBV6-2/TRBV6-3 - TRBJ2-2
CASSETSGTINEQFF TGTGCCAGCAGTGAGACTAGCGGGACAATCAATGAGCAGTTCTTC - TRBV6-4 TRBD2 TRBJ2-1
CASSLDDQPQHF TGTGCCAGCAGCTTAGATGATCAGCCCCAGCATTTT - TRBV7-2 - TRBJ1-5
CSALPGREQYF TGCAGTGCTCTCCCGGGACGGGAGCAGTACTTC - TRBV20-1 - TRBJ2-7
CASSVEGGNTEAFF TGTGCCAGCAGCGTAGAAGGCGGGAACACTGAAGCTTTCTTT - TRBV9 - TRBJ1-1
CASSGAQSTEAFF TGTGCCAGCTCGGGAGCCCAATCCACTGAAGCTTTCTTT - TRBV19 - TRBJ1-1
CASSLGGRVMEPQHF TGTGCCAGCAGTTTGGGAGGGAGGGTAATGGAGCCCCAGCATTTT - TRBV28 - TRBJ1-5
CASSPPLADRTGELFF TGTGCCAGCTCACCACCGCTAGCTGATCGGACCGGGGAGCTGTTTTTT - TRBV18 - TRBJ2-2
CAISGLTTGLNTEAFF TGTGCCATCAGTGGCCTAACCACAGGCCTGAACACTGAAGCTTTCTTT - TRBV10-3 - TRBJ1-1
CSVERQPTGELFF TGCAGCGTTGAGCGGCAGCCCACCGGGGAGCTGTTTTTT - TRBV29-1 - TRBJ2-2
CAIQREVYGYTF TGTGCCATCCAACGGGAAGTCTATGGCTACACCTTC - TRBV28 - TRBJ1-2
CASTLDGTTDSPLHF TGTGCCAGCACCCTAGACGGAACGACGGATTCACCCCTCCACTTT few TRBV5-4 - TRBJ1-6
CAISDPTGSHTPLTNYGYTF TGTGCCATCAGTGACCCTACAGGGAGTCACACGCCATTAACTAACTATGGCTACACCTTC - TRBV10-3 - TRBJ1-2
CASSLSPGDQETQYF TGCGCCAGCAGCCTCAGTCCGGGAGACCAAGAGACCCAGTACTTC - TRBV5-1 - TRBJ2-5
CASSFTTGGYGYTF TGCGCCAGCAGCTTCACTACAGGGGGCTATGGCTACACCTTC - TRBV5-1 TRBD1 TRBJ1-2
CASSLRQGQAEQYF TGTGCCAGCAGCTTGAGACAGGGGCAGGCCGAGCAGTACTTC - TRBV7-2 TRBD1 TRBJ2-7
CASRRQGFTDTQYF TGTGCCAGCAGGAGGCAGGGGTTCACAGATACGCAGTATTTT once TRBV28 - TRBJ2-3
CASSLRQGEETQYF TGCGCCAGCAGCCTACGACAGGGGGAAGAGACCCAGTACTTC - TRBV5-1 TRBD1 TRBJ2-5
CASSLVAPVGYNEQFF TGTGCCAGCAGCTTAGTCGCCCCCGTGGGCTACAATGAGCAGTTCTTC - TRBV7-8 - TRBJ2-1
CSVLAGGPSYEQYF TGCAGCGTTCTAGCGGGAGGGCCTAGTTACGAGCAGTACTTC - TRBV29-1 TRBD2 TRBJ2-7